This TCR beta chain was recorded in a study of patients and donors after allogeneic stem cell transplantation. One entry per CDR3 protein, called by TCRdb with MiXCR from the RT-PCR reads. Among some 160,000 distinct CDR3 sequences listed, 24% were seen once. CDR1 and CDR2 from the germline V gene are SEHNR and FQNEAQ (reference sequence). There are 15 residues in the CDR3. V dropped 1 base and J dropped 7 bases, with 17 bases sitting between them. V is TRBV7-9 and J is TRBJ2-7, with D perhaps TRBD1 (5 bases). Material: blood, either unsorted or a sorted T cell fraction (not recorded which). This TCR derives from a human donor who was either an allogeneic HSCT recipient or a stem cell or donor lymphocyte infusion donor (not recorded which). It is not recorded whose cells these are; they may come from a transplant donor. In DNA form, the CDR3 reads TGTGCCAGCAGCTTAGTTGGGGCAGCACGGTGGGAGCAGTACTTC. Translating gives CASSLVGAARWEQYF.